These 20 T cell receptor beta chains originate from one sample sequenced in a study of cytomegalovirus exposure and HLA in healthy donors. Vbeta (60) and Jbeta (13) primers were used in the PCR. Sequencing was performed with immunoSEQ multiplex PCR; in TCRdb, only in-frame clones are kept and a portion is missing. The table lists 70,000 or so clones. The sequenced sample consisted of PBMCs. Every receptor here comes from a boy younger than 18 in good health and CMV-seronegative.

J is TRBJ2-5 and V is TRBV27; 12 nucleotides agree with TRBD2. J gave up 5 bases and V 7 bases, and 5 bases lay outside the gene matches. Germline assignment: CDR1 MNHEY and CDR2 SMNVEV (reference sequence). CDR3 size: 14 residues. The DNA for the CDR3 is TGTGCCAGCACTAGCGGGAGGGCCTTGGAGACCCAGTACTTC. This translates into CASTSGRALETQYF.

The chain carries TRBV28 and TRBJ1-4; TRBD1 is a possible D gene (6 bases). This CDR3 is 13 amino acids long. Germline V lookup: CDR1 MDHEN, CDR2 SYDVKM. Trimming took off 11 bases at V and 5 bases at J, with 15 bases between the two ends. The CDR3 coding sequence is TGTGCCGGGGGCAGCTCAAACAATGAAAAACTGTTTTTT. This encodes CAGGSSNNEKLFF.

This chain connects TRBV10-2 to TRBJ1-2, with 10 bases fitting TRBD1. CDR1 is WSHSY and CDR2 is SAAADI in the germline V gene. V was pared by 8 bases and J by 10 bases, with 13 bases of the junction left unmatched. The CDR3 consists of 14 residues. This CDR3 reads CASHWKEDRGSYTF. The DNA of the CDR3 is TGCGCCAGCCATTGGAAAGAGGACAGGGGGTCCTACACCTTC.

The chain employs TRBV4-1 and TRBJ2-3, with TRBD2 identical over 9 bases. The V segment lost 2 bases and the J segment 1 base; nucleotides outside the gene matches: 1. CDR1 and CDR2 from the germline V gene are MGHRA and YSYEKL. This CDR3 region has 15 residues. CDR3 in DNA: TGCGCCAGCAGCCAACGACTAGCGGGCACAGATACGCAGTATTTT. Protein: CASSQRLAGTDTQYF.

This chain connects TRBV18 to TRBJ1-1; D remains ambiguous. Germline V gene sequence: CDR1 KGHSH, CDR2 LQKENI. V lost 2 bases and J 1 base, leaving 8 bases between the germline ends. This CDR3 spans 14 amino acids. The CDR3 is CASSPGRQNTEAFF. CDR3 coding DNA: TGTGCCAGCTCACCAGGCAGGCAGAACACTGAAGCTTTCTTT.

V gene TRBV5-6 combines with J gene TRBJ1-3; no clear D gene. The length of the CDR3 is 16 residues. The ends were cut back, 1 base at V and 0 bases at J, with 11 bases in the middle. CDR1 and CDR2 from the germline V gene are SGHDT and YYEEEE. The CDR3 DNA sequence: TGTGCCAGCAGCTTGAGCCCTACCTCCTCTGGAAACACCATATATTTT. Translated: CASSLSPTSSGNTIYF.

The chain's CDR3 is CASSALAGGLGNEQFF. CDR3 nucleotide sequence: TGTGCCAGCAGCGCTCTAGCGGGGGGGCTTGGAAATGAGCAGTTCTTC. The genes are TRBV9 and TRBJ2-1, with 12 bases lining up with TRBD2. Losses at the gene ends were 3 bases for V and 7 bases for J; bases not matched to a gene: 8. The CDR3 runs to 16 residues. Germline-derived CDR1 and CDR2 are SGDLS and YYNGEE.

V gene TRBV5-6 combines with J gene TRBJ1-1; unclear D gene. The CDR3 sequence is 11 residues long. V lost 0 bases and J lost 7, with 4 bases in between. From germline, CDR1 is SGHDT and CDR2 YYEEEE. CDR3: CASSLGSEAFF. The CDR3 DNA follows: TGTGCCAGCAGCTTGGGCAGTGAAGCTTTCTTT.

V and J are TRBV9 and TRBJ1-2; TRBD1 matches at 7 bases. CDR3 length: 15 residues. Germline CDR1 and CDR2: SGDLS and YYNGEE. V trimming: 0 bases; J trimming: 2 bases; junction bases outside the gene matches: 4. The CDR3 loop is CASSVAGTENYGYTF. The DNA of the CDR3 is TGTGCCAGCAGCGTAGCTGGGACAGAGAACTATGGCTACACCTTC.

This sequence joins TRBV19 and TRBJ2-2; D is perhaps TRBD1 (5 bases). The CDR3 runs to 15 residues. Germline lookup yields CDR1 LNHDA and CDR2 SQIVND (reference sequence). Trimming took off 5 bases at V and 0 bases at J, with 10 bases between the two ends. The CDR3 spells CASSSGHANTGELFF. For the CDR3, the DNA is TGTGCCAGTAGTTCTGGACACGCGAACACCGGGGAGCTGTTTTTT. Full variable domain (remainder filled in from reference TRBV19 and TRBJ2-2): DGGITQSPKYLFRKEGQNVTLSCEQNLNHDAMYWYRQDPGQGLRLIYYSQIVNDFQKGDIAEGYSVSREKKESFPLTVTSAQKNPTAFYLCASSSGHANTGELFFGEGSRLTVL.

The chain recombines TRBV5-1 with TRBJ2-7; 7 bases line up with TRBD1. Germline V gene data show CDR1 as SGHRS and CDR2 as YFSETQ. This CDR3 comprises 13 residues. Trimming removed 4 bases from V and 2 bases from J; junction bases left unmatched: 3. CDR3 region: CASSPQGAYEQYF. CDR3 in DNA: TGCGCCAGCAGCCCCCAGGGGGCCTACGAGCAGTACTTC.

The rearrangement joins TRBV9 to TRBJ2-7; 12 bases align to TRBD2. J gave up 6 bases and V 3 bases, and 4 bases lay outside the gene matches. In germline, CDR1 is SGDLS, CDR2 YYNGEE. This CDR3 has 14 residues. DNA of the CDR3: TGTGCCAGCAGCGGACTAGCGGGAGACAGCGAGCAGTACTTC. Protein: CASSGLAGDSEQYF.

The chain joins TRBV19 to TRBJ1-5; a possible D gene is TRBD1 (5 bases). V was trimmed by 6 bases and J by 6 bases, leaving 27 bases between them. The germline CDR1 and CDR2 sequences are LNHDA and SQIVND (reference sequence). This CDR3 spans 18 amino acids. In DNA, the CDR3 is TGTGCCAGTAGCCTATCGGTGTTCGGCAGGGAAGCTCGTCAGCCCCAGCATTTT. Translating it yields CASSLSVFGREARQPQHF. The entire variable domain, with the rest obtained from reference TRBV19 and TRBJ1-5, is as follows: DGGITQSPKYLFRKEGQNVTLSCEQNLNHDAMYWYRQDPGQGLRLIYYSQIVNDFQKGDIAEGYSVSREKKESFPLTVTSAQKNPTAFYLCASSLSVFGREARQPQHFGDGTRLSIL.

The rearrangement uses TRBV11-1 and TRBJ2-2, with TRBD1 identical over 8 bases. Germline loops: CDR1 SGHAT, CDR2 FQDESV (reference sequence). V was pared by 5 bases and J by 8 bases, with 7 bases of the junction left unmatched. This CDR3 region has 14 residues. CDR3 nucleotide sequence: TGTGCCAGCAGCCCCGGACAGGGTGTTGGGGAGCTGTTTTTT. Its protein is CASSPGQGVGELFF.

V and J are TRBV9 and TRBJ2-5, with D possibly TRBD2 on 6 matching bases. The CDR3 has 13 amino acids. The germline V gene encodes CDR1 SGDLS and CDR2 YYNGEE. The V end lost 3 bases, the J end lost 2 bases, and 8 bases lay between the germline ends. The CDR3 coding sequence is TGTGCCAGCAGCGAGGGACTGCAAGAGACCCAGTACTTC. Residues: CASSEGLQETQYF. Complete variable domain (other parts from reference TRBV9 and TRBJ2-5): DSGVTQTPKHLITATGQRVTLRCSPRSGDLSVYWYQQSLDQGLQFLIQYYNGEERAKGNILERFSAQQFPDLHSELNLSSLELGDSALYFCASSEGLQETQYFGPGTRLLVL.

The chain employs TRBV7-3 and TRBJ1-1; TRBD1 aligns across 7 bases. This CDR3 comprises 14 residues. The germline V gene has CDR1 SGHTA and CDR2 FQGTGA. J was trimmed by 2 bases and V by 6 bases; bases with no gene match: 6. DNA of the CDR3: TGTGCCAGCAGTTCTCAGGGGGGCAACACTGAAGCTTTCTTT. Translation: CASSSQGGNTEAFF.

The rearrangement links TRBV7-9 to TRBJ2-7; D is perhaps TRBD1 (5 bases). This CDR3 has 13 amino acids. V lost 5 bases and J lost 4, with 12 bases in between. The germline V gene encodes CDR1 SEHNR and CDR2 FQNEAQ (reference sequence). The CDR3 bases are TGTGCCAGCAGCAGCCCACAGGAGTACGAGCAGTACTTC. This gives the protein CASSSPQEYEQYF.

The V call is TRBV4-2, the J call TRBJ1-6; 8 bases align to TRBD1. V shed 0 bases, J shed 6 bases, and the junction held 7 bases outside the gene matches. The CDR3 length is 17 residues. Germline assignment: CDR1 LGHNA and CDR2 YNFKEQ. In DNA, the CDR3 is TGTGCCAGCAGCCAAGATAGTCTACAGGGGGTTAATTCACCCCTCCACTTT. This encodes CASSQDSLQGVNSPLHF.

V and J are TRBV20-1 and TRBJ1-2; D gene ambiguous. CDR3 length: 11 amino acids. The germline V gene encodes CDR1 DFQATT and CDR2 SNEGSKA (reference sequence). CDR3 loop: CTFSRRDGYTF. The CDR3 DNA is TGCACCTTCTCGCGCCGGGATGGCTACACCTTC.

The chain links TRBV6-5 to TRBJ1-5; tentatively, D is TRBD1 (6 bases). Germline V gene lookup returns CDR1 MNHEY and CDR2 SVGAGI. Between the trimmed V and J ends, which lost 8 bases and 4 bases, there was a span of 12 bases. The CDR3 has 13 amino acids. In DNA, the CDR3 is TGTGCCAGCGGGAGGGGGTCAAATCAGCCCCAGCATTTT. It yields the protein CASGRGSNQPQHF.